The clone carrying this T cell receptor (beta chain) has just a few counts. Its specificity is not known. These data are taken from a study of regulatory T cells in long-lasting Graves disease. Germline V gene data show CDR1 as MNHNS and CDR2 as SASEGT. V shed 7 bases, J shed 0 bases, and the junction held 2 bases outside the gene matches. The length of the CDR3 is 15 residues. Broader study findings: A greater number of public clonotypes (approximately 2,700) was shared by persistent patients than by new patients (just over 950).

HTBI primers from iRepertoire and Arm-PCR of CDR3 regions yielded the TCR beta libraries. Via MiXCR, TCRdb re-called the multiplex PCR reads, giving one row per CDR3 protein. Of hundreds of thousands of distinct CDR3 sequences in the sample, approximately 16% were seen once. Time point in this sample: newly diagnosed GD, antithyroid drugs for less than 3 months. RNA extracted from PBMCs served as the sequencing template. These data also featured in a second study, about T cells in Graves' hyperthyroidism and ophthalmopathy. That investigation notes: A first-round RT-PCR of the TCR CDR3 used the HTBI primer set.

This rearrangement joins TRBV6-1 to TRBJ2-6, with 8 positions matching TRBD1. The material was peripheral blood mononuclear cells (PBMCs), obtained at new diagnosis, from a patient treated with antithyroid drugs. The source of this sequence is a man in his forties or fifties with Graves disease. The CDR3 DNA reads as TGTGCCAGCAACGACAGGGGCTCTGGGGCCAACGTCCTGACTTTC. This translates into CASNDRGSGANVLTF.